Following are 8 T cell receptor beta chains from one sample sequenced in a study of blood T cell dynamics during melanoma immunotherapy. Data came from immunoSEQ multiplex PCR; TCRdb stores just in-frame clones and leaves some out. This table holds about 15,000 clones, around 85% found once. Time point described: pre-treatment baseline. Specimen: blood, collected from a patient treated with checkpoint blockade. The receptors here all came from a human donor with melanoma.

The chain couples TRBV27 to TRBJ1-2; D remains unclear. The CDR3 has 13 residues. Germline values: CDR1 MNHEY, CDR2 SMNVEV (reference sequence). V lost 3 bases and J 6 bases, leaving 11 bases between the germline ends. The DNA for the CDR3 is TGTGCCAGCAGTTTTATAGGCGGAGATGGCTACACCTTC. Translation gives CASSFIGGDGYTF.

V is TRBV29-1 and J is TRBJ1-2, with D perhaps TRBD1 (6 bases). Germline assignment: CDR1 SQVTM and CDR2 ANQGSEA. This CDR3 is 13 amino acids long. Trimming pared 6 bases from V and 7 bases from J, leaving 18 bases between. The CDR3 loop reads CSVPIGGPSGYTF. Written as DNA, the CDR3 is TGCAGCGTGCCGATAGGGGGGCCCTCTGGCTACACCTTC.

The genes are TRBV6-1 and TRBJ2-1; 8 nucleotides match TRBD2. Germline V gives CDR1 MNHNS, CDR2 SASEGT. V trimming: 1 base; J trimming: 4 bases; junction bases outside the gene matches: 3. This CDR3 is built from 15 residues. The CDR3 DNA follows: TGTGCCAGCAGTGAAGGCGGGGGGCGATACAATGAGCAGTTCTTC. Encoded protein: CASSEGGGRYNEQFF.

CDR3 protein: CASGQGPTDTQYF. The CDR3 DNA is TGCGCCAGCGGACAGGGCCCCACAGATACGCAGTATTTT. The chain has TRBV10-2 and TRBJ2-3, with 8 bases fitting TRBD1. Germline V gene lookup returns CDR1 WSHSY and CDR2 SAAADI. The CDR3 spans 13 residues. The trim removed 8 bases at V and 2 bases at J, leaving 3 bases unmatched.

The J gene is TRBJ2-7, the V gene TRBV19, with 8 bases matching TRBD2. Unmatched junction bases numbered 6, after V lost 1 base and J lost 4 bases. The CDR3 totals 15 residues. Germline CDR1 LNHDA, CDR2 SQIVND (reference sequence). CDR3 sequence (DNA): TGTGCCAGTAGTATAGGCAGCGGACTAGCTTACGAGCAGTACTTC. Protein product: CASSIGSGLAYEQYF.

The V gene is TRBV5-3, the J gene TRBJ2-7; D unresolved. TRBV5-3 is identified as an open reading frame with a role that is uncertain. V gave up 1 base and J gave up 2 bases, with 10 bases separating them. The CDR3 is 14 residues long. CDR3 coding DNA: TGTGCCAGAAGCTTGTTGGGTCCCACCTACGAGCAGTACTTC. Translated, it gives CARSLLGPTYEQYF.

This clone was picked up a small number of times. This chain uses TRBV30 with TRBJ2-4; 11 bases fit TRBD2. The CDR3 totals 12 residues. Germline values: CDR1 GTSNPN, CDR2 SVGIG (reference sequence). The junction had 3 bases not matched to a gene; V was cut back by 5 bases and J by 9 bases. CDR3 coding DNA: TGTGCCTGGCGAACTAGCGGGGGCATTCAGTACTTC. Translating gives CAWRTSGGIQYF.

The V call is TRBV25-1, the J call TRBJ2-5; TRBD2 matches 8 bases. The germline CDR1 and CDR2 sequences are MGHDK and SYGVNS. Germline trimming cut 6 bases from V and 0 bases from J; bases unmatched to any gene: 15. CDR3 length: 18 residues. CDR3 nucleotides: TGTGCCAGCAGCAAAACTTTTCGGGGGGGCTTGTACCAAGAGACCCAGTACTTC. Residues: CASSKTFRGGLYQETQYF.